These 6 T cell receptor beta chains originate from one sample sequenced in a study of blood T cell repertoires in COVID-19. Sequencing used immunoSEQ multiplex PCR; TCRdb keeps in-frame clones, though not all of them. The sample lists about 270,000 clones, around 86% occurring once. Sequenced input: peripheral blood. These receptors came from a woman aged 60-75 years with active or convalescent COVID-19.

The DNA for the CDR3 is TGCGCCAGCAGCCCAGGGGATTCACATTCACCCCTCCACTTT. This sequence encodes CASSPGDSHSPLHF. The gene calls are TRBV5-1 and TRBJ1-6; D perhaps matches TRBD1 (6 bases). The CDR3 covers 14 residues. V was shortened by 4 bases and J by 8 bases, with 13 bases between the two germline ends. Germline lookup yields CDR1 SGHRS and CDR2 YFSETQ.

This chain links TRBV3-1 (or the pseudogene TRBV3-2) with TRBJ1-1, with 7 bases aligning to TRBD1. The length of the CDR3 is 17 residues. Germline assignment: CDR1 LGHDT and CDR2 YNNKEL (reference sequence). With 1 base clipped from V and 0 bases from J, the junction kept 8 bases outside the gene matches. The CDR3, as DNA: TGTGCCAGCAGCCAAGGCCGGACAGGCCCCATGAACACTGAAGCTTTCTTT. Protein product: CASSQGRTGPMNTEAFF.

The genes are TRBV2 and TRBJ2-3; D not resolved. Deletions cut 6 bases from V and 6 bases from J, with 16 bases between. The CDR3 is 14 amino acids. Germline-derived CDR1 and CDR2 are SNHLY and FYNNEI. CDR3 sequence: CASSFDFPPDTQYF. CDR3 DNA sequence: TGTGCCAGCAGCTTCGACTTCCCACCGGATACGCAGTATTTT.

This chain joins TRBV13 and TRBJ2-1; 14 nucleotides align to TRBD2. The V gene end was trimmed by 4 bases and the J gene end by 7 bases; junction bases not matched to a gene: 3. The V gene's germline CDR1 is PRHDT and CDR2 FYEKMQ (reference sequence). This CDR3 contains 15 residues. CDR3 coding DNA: TGTGCCAGCAGCTGGACTAGCGGGGGGTGGAATGAGCAGTTCTTC. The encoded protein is CASSWTSGGWNEQFF.

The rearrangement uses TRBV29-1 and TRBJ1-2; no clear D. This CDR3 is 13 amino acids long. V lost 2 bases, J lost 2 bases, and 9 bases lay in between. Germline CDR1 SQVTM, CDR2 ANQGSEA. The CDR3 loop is CSVESLLNYGYTF. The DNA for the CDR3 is TGCAGCGTTGAAAGCCTTTTGAACTATGGCTACACCTTC.

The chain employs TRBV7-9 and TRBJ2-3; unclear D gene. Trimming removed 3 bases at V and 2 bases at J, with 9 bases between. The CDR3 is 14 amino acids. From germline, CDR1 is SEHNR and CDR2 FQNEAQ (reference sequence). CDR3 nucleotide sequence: TGTGCCAGCAGCTTGGAGCGACCCACAGATACGCAGTATTTT. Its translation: CASSLERPTDTQYF.